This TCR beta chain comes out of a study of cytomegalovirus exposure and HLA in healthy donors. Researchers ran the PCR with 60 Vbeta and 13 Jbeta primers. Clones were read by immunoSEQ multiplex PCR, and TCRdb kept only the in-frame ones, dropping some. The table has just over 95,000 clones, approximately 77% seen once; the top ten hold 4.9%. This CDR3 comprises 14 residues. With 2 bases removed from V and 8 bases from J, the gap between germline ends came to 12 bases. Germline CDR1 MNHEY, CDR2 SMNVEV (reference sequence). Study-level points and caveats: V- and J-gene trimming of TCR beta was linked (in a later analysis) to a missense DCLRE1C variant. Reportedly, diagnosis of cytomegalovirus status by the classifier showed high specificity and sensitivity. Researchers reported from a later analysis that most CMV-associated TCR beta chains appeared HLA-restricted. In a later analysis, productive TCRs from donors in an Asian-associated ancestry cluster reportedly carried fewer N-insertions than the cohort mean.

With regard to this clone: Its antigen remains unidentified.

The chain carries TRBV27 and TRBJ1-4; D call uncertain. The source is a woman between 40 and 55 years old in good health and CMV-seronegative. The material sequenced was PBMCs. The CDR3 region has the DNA TGTGCCAGCAGTTTAGAGGGATATGGAGAAAAACTGTTTTTT. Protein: CASSLEGYGEKLFF.